A selection of T cell receptor beta chains follows, all from one sample in a study of blood T cell repertoires in COVID-19. The method was immunoSEQ multiplex PCR; TCRdb's version includes in-frame clones alone and lacks a portion of them. This repertoire shows over 350,000 clones, 88% found once; its top ten account for roughly 1.2%. Specimen: PBMCs or T cells enriched from blood (not recorded which). The receptors originated from a woman under 30 who had recovered from COVID-19. Each CDR3 is given with its conserved first and last residue. The order of the fields is V gene, J gene, D gene, clone size, CDR3 DNA, CDR3 protein. A D gene is named only where the DNA matches it firmly. The size entry is marked missing in some rows and otherwise reads once, few, many or a size class.

>TRBV14|TRBJ1-1|TRBD1|.
TGTGCCAGCAGCACTACAGGGGCTCTCACTGAAGCTTTCTTT
CASSTTGALTEAFF
>TRBV9|TRBJ2-2|.|.
TGTGCCAGCAGCGTAGGCCCTCGGGTTTCGGACACCGGGGAGCTGTTTTTT
CASSVGPRVSDTGELFF
>TRBV6-5|TRBJ2-2|.|few
TGTGCCAGCAGGGAGCCTGGGAACACCGGGGAGCTGTTTTTT
CASREPGNTGELFF
>TRBV7-2|TRBJ1-6|TRBD1|.
TGTGCCAGCAGCACCCGGGACAGGAATTCACCCCTCCACTTT
CASSTRDRNSPLHF
>TRBV5-6|TRBJ2-7|TRBD1|.
TGTGCCAGCAGCAACACAGGGGGCGTAAAACCCTACGAGCAGTACTTC
CASSNTGGVKPYEQYF
>TRBV5-1|TRBJ1-2|TRBD1|.
TGCGCCAGCAGCTTGGGGACAGGGGGCCATGGCTACACCTTC
CASSLGTGGHGYTF
>TRBV5-6|TRBJ1-2|TRBD1|few
TGTGCCAGCAGCTTGGCCTTCCGACAGGGCTATGGCTACACCTTC
CASSLAFRQGYGYTF
>TRBV3-1/TRBV3-2|TRBJ2-5|.|.
TGTGCCAGCAGCCAACCGGGACACACACAAGAGACCCAGTACTTC
CASSQPGHTQETQYF
>TRBV5-8|TRBJ1-6|.|once
TGTGCCAGCAGCGTCACATTATCTAGCTCCTATAATTCACCCCTCCACTTT
CASSVTLSSSYNSPLHF
>TRBV10-3|TRBJ1-2|TRBD1|.
TGTGCCATCAGTGAGCAACAGGGGAGTAACTATGGCTACACCTTC
CAISEQQGSNYGYTF
>TRBV3-1/TRBV3-2|TRBJ1-6|.|.
TGTGCCAGCAGCCAAGCCGGGGTCGGTAATTCACCCCTCCACTTT
CASSQAGVGNSPLHF
>TRBV2|TRBJ1-3|.|.
TGTGCCAGAACCGAGGGGGCTGGAAACACCATATATTTT
CARTEGAGNTIYF
>TRBV6-5|TRBJ1-1|.|.
TGTGCCAGCAGTTACGCTACAGGGTTAGCTTTCTTT
CASSYATGLAFF
>TRBV6-5|TRBJ1-2|TRBD1|few
TGTGCCAGCAGCCAACAGGGGGCGAGGGGCTACACCTTC
CASSQQGARGYTF
>TRBV18|TRBJ1-5|TRBD1|.
TGTGCCAGCTCACAAGGGACAGGGGTTCATCAGCCCCAGCATTTT
CASSQGTGVHQPQHF
>TRBV28|TRBJ1-2|TRBD1|.
TGTGCCAGCAGTCCCCTGGACAGGCCCCGCTATGGCTACACCTTC
CASSPLDRPRYGYTF
>TRBV5-4|TRBJ2-7|.|.
TGTGCCAGCAGCTCTACCTACGAGCAGTACTTC
CASSSTYEQYF
>TRBV5-4|TRBJ2-1|.|.
TGTGCCAGCAGCTTGGGCAGGGGTTACAATGAGCAGTTCTTC
CASSLGRGYNEQFF
>TRBV5-1|TRBJ2-1|TRBD2|.
TGCGCCAGCAGCTTCGGCGGGGGGGCCTATGAGCAGTTCTTC
CASSFGGGAYEQFF
>TRBV5-1|TRBJ2-3|.|.
TGCGCCAGCAGCCTCGCCGGGACTCTAGGAGATACGCAGTATTTT
CASSLAGTLGDTQYF
>TRBV6-1|TRBJ1-4|.|few
TGTGCCAGCAGTGACAGGTTCGCTCCGGGGGCTAATGAAAAACTGTTTTTT
CASSDRFAPGANEKLFF
>TRBV24-1|TRBJ1-2|TRBD1|.
TGTGCCACCAGTGATTTGGTGCAGGGGGCTAACTATGGCTACACCTTC
CATSDLVQGANYGYTF
>TRBV29-1|TRBJ2-7|TRBD1|.
TGCAGCGTCTCCGACAGGGGACGCGGCTACGAGCAGTACTTC
CSVSDRGRGYEQYF
>TRBV18|TRBJ1-6|TRBD1|.
TGTGCCAGCTCATCGGACAGGGGAAACAATTCACCCCTCCACTTT
CASSSDRGNNSPLHF
>TRBV2|TRBJ2-5|TRBD2|.
TGTGCCAGCAGTGACCCCCCTACTAGCGGGGAAGAGACCCAGTACTTC
CASSDPPTSGEETQYF
>TRBV7-2|TRBJ2-1|.|.
TGTGCCAGCAGCTTATCACCGGGACTGACTTTCGGTTCCTACAATGAGCAGTTCTTC
CASSLSPGLTFGSYNEQFF
>TRBV5-1|TRBJ1-1|.|.
TGCGCCAGCAGCCTCAGGACAGCGCACACTGAAGCTTTCTTT
CASSLRTAHTEAFF
>TRBV7-9|TRBJ1-1|.|few
TGTGCCAGCAGCTTAGAGCCGGGGAGGGTCGGCACTGAAGCTTTCTTT
CASSLEPGRVGTEAFF
>TRBV5-1|TRBJ1-4|.|.
TGCGCCAGCAGCTATGACAGATCAACTAATGAAAAACTGTTTTTT
CASSYDRSTNEKLFF
>TRBV11-2|TRBJ2-4|TRBD1|.
TGTGCCAGCAGCTTAGGCCGGACAGGGGTCAAAAACATTCAGTACTTC
CASSLGRTGVKNIQYF
>TRBV18|TRBJ2-5|TRBD2|.
TGTGCCAGCTCCGAAGGACTAGCGGGGGGGCCGGAGACCCAGTACTTC
CASSEGLAGGPETQYF
>TRBV29-1|TRBJ1-2|.|.
TGCAGCGTTGAAGGGCCCCGTGGCTACACCTTC
CSVEGPRGYTF
>TRBV30|TRBJ1-1|.|.
TGTGCCTGGAGTGAGATGTACAGGAACACTGAAGCTTTCTTT
CAWSEMYRNTEAFF
>TRBV5-6|TRBJ1-2|.|.
TGTGCCAGCAGCTTGCGAGGACAGAGCTATGGCTACACCTTT
CASSLRGQSYGYTF
>TRBV25-1|TRBJ1-1|.|once
TGTGCCAGCAGTGAGACAGGCGGGTACACTGAAGCTTTCTTT
CASSETGGYTEAFF
>TRBV5-1|TRBJ2-7|TRBD1|.
TGCGCCAGCAGCTCGGACAGGGCGTACGAGCAGTACTTC
CASSSDRAYEQYF
>TRBV7-2|TRBJ1-2|.|.
TGTGCCAGCAGCTTAGAAGTAAGGGGTTACACCTTC
CASSLEVRGYTF
>TRBV23-1|TRBJ1-5|.|.
TGCGCCAGCAGTCCCCCGGAGAGGCGCCATCAGCCCCAGCATTTT
CASSPPERRHQPQHF
>TRBV5-4|TRBJ1-2|TRBD1|.
TGTGCCAGCAGCACCGGACAGGACTATGGCTACACCTTC
CASSTGQDYGYTF
>TRBV6-4|TRBJ1-1|.|.
TGTGCCAGCAGTGAATTCGGGGGGCTGGGCACTGAAGCTTTCTTT
CASSEFGGLGTEAFF
>TRBV9|TRBJ2-1|.|.
TGTGCCAGCAGCGAGCGCGTTGGCAATGAGCAGTTCTTC
CASSERVGNEQFF
>TRBV28|TRBJ1-2|.|.
TGTGCCAGCAGTCCCTCGCCGGCTAACTATGGCTACACCTTC
CASSPSPANYGYTF
>TRBV27|TRBJ1-2|TRBD1|.
TGTGCCAGCAGTTCAGGACAGGGGATCCATGGCTACACCTTC
CASSSGQGIHGYTF
>TRBV14|TRBJ2-5|TRBD2|.
TGTGCCAGCAGCCAAGATCCGACTAGCGCCCTGGTAGAGACCCAGTACTTC
CASSQDPTSALVETQYF
>TRBV28|TRBJ2-7|TRBD1|.
TGTGCCAGCAGGGCGGGACAGGGGTCTTACGAGCAGTACTTC
CASRAGQGSYEQYF
>TRBV7-3|TRBJ1-2|.|.
TGTGCCAGCAGCCTCCGCGGGGGCTATGGCTACACCTTC
CASSLRGGYGYTF
>TRBV7-3|TRBJ2-1|TRBD2|once
TGTGCCAGCAGCTTCTCCGGGACTAGCGGGGGGGCCGCGTTCTTC
CASSFSGTSGGAAFF
>TRBV20-1|TRBJ1-2|TRBD1|.
TGCAGTGCTGGAAACAGGGGTGGCTACACCTTC
CSAGNRGGYTF
>TRBV2|TRBJ2-3|TRBD1|.
TGTGCCAGCACGCCGGACAGGGGGCAGGATACGCAGTATTTT
CASTPDRGQDTQYF
>TRBV7-2|TRBJ2-3|TRBD2|.
TGTGCCAGCAGCTTAGCGAAGATAGCGGGGGCTGGAGATACGCAGTATTTT
CASSLAKIAGAGDTQYF
>TRBV3-1/TRBV3-2|TRBJ1-1|.|.
TGTGCCAGCAGCCAGACGCTCCGAAGACTTGAAGCTTTCTTT
CASSQTLRRLEAFF
>TRBV15|TRBJ1-2|.|.
TGTGCCACCAGCACCAGGACGGAGCGGGCCTATGGCTACACCTTC
CATSTRTERAYGYTF
>TRBV6-5|TRBJ1-1|.|.
TGTGCCAGCAGACAAACTGTAGCCTGGAACACTGAAGCTTTCTTT
CASRQTVAWNTEAFF